The 14 T cell receptor beta chains below come from one sample, sequenced in a study of blood T cell repertoires in COVID-19. The table came from immunoSEQ multiplex PCR; TCRdb's copy has only in-frame clones and leaves some out. The data show around 130,000 clones, 87% seen once. What was sequenced was peripheral blood. These TCRs come from a woman aged 55-69 years with acute or convalescent COVID-19.

This rearrangement joins TRBV21-1 to TRBJ2-1; the table names TRBD2, a call not compared with the DNA. TRBV21-1 is assigned pseudogene status. This CDR3 comprises 18 residues. CDR3 protein: CASSKLECSAGGLVEQFF. CDR3 sequence (DNA): TGTGCCAGCAGCAAACTCGAATGTTCAGCGGGAGGGTTGGTTGAGCAGTTCTTC.

This chain connects TRBV29-1 to TRBJ2-2; a weak D match, TRBD2 (5 bases). Trimming stripped 5 bases from V and 6 bases from J, with 7 bases between. CDR1 is SQVTM and CDR2 is ANQGSEA in the germline V gene. The CDR3 consists of 11 residues. The CDR3 coding sequence is TGCAGCGTTAGGGAGCCCGGGGAGCTGTTTTTT. Amino acids: CSVREPGELFF.

This clone was found once. CDR3 DNA sequence: TGTGCCAGCATGAATACCGGGAGCAATCAGCCCCAGCATTTT. It codes for CASMNTGSNQPQHF. This chain joins TRBV5-8 and TRBJ1-5; D gene ambiguous. Trimming shortened V by 6 bases and J by 1 base, and 11 bases separated the two germline ends. From germline, CDR1 is SGHTS and CDR2 YDEGEE. The CDR3 runs to 14 residues.

The rearrangement joins TRBV12-5 to TRBJ2-3; maybe TRBD1 (5 bases). Per the germline V gene, CDR1 is LGHNT and CDR2 is FRNRAP. This CDR3 contains 13 residues. With 0 bases removed from V and 4 bases from J, the gap between germline ends came to 5 bases. The CDR3 loop is CASGLVQADTQYF. The CDR3 DNA follows: TGTGCTAGTGGTTTGGTACAGGCAGATACGCAGTATTTT.

The CDR3: CAIMGGVDYGYTF. The CDR3, as DNA: TGTGCCATCATGGGGGGGGTGGACTATGGCTACACCTTC. The chain carries TRBV10-3 and TRBJ1-2; a possible D gene is TRBD1 (5 bases). The CDR3 spans 13 residues. Germline V gene sequence: CDR1 ENHRY, CDR2 SYGVKD. Trimming pared 7 bases from V and 3 bases from J, leaving 12 bases between.

This chain links TRBV10-1 with TRBJ1-2, with 7 bases identical to TRBD1. Germline CDR1 WNHNN, CDR2 SYGVQD (reference sequence). V lost 6 bases to trimming and J lost 8 bases; unmatched junction nucleotides: 18. This CDR3 has 16 amino acids. The CDR3 sequence is CASSANATGEDRGYTF. CDR3 coding DNA: TGCGCCAGCAGCGCCAATGCCACAGGGGAGGATCGGGGCTACACCTTC.

The rearrangement links TRBV9 to TRBJ2-2; 12 nucleotides match TRBD2. The CDR3 spans 16 residues. Germline lookup yields CDR1 SGDLS and CDR2 YYNGEE. Losses at the gene ends were 4 bases for V and 1 base for J; bases not matched to a gene: 2. CDR3 sequence reads: CASSRTSGMNTGELFF. Here the CDR3 DNA reads TGTGCCAGCAGCAGGACTAGCGGGATGAACACCGGGGAGCTGTTTTTT. The variable domain in full, with the rest retrieved from reference TRBV9 and TRBJ2-2, is DSGVTQTPKHLITATGQRVTLRCSPRSGDLSVYWYQQSLDQGLQFLIQYYNGEERAKGNILERFSAQQFPDLHSELNLSSLELGDSALYFCASSRTSGMNTGELFFGEGSRLTVL.

This clone was seen more than once but under ten times. This chain connects TRBV6-5 to TRBJ1-2; the D is unclear. The CDR3 is 12 residues long. Germline CDR1 and CDR2: MNHEY and SVGAGI. V lost 0 bases and J lost 8, with 7 bases in between. CDR3 region: CASSYSGRGYTF. CDR3 DNA: TGTGCCAGCAGTTACTCGGGCAGGGGCTACACCTTC.

In its sample, this clone was seen a few times. The J gene is TRBJ1-5, the V gene TRBV10-3; D is undetermined. Germline V gene lookup returns CDR1 ENHRY and CDR2 SYGVKD. The length of the CDR3 is 13 residues. V was shortened by 6 bases and J by 7 bases, with 13 bases between the two germline ends. The CDR3 here is CAISSGLGQPQHF. Here the CDR3 DNA reads TGTGCCATCAGCTCGGGGTTAGGACAGCCCCAGCATTTT.

The chain combines TRBV28 with TRBJ2-7; 7 nucleotides align to TRBD1. The junction had 13 bases not matched to a gene; V was cut back by 5 bases and J by 12 bases. Germline V lookup: CDR1 MDHEN, CDR2 SYDVKM. This CDR3 has 13 residues. In DNA form, the CDR3 reads TGTGCCAGCAGTACCAACATCGACAGGGACCCGTACTTC. Translated: CASSTNIDRDPYF.

The chain carries TRBV3-1 (or the pseudogene TRBV3-2) and TRBJ1-2; maybe TRBD1 (5 bases). Germline assignment: CDR1 LGHDT and CDR2 YNNKEL (reference sequence). The CDR3 is 15 amino acids. The V gene lost 2 bases and the J gene lost 4 bases, with 14 bases spanning the gap. The chain's CDR3 is CASSQRQGTAYGYTF. The DNA of the CDR3 is TGTGCCAGCAGCCAACGGCAGGGTACAGCCTATGGCTACACCTTC.

This sequence joins TRBV29-1 and TRBJ1-1, with 11 bases lining up with TRBD1. With V trimmed by 6 bases and J by 5 bases, 8 bases remained unmatched. CDR1 is SQVTM, CDR2 ANQGSEA, per germline. The CDR3 has 14 amino acids. The CDR3 sequence: CSVSGTGGPTEAFF. The CDR3 DNA reads as TGCAGCGTCTCCGGGACAGGGGGACCTACTGAAGCTTTCTTT.

The chain links TRBV7-2 to TRBJ1-1; the D gene is possibly TRBD1 (6 bases). The germline V gene encodes CDR1 SGHTA and CDR2 FQGNSA. The CDR3 is 15 residues long. V was pared by 5 bases and J by 11 bases, with 24 bases between. The CDR3 nucleotides are TGTGCCAGCAGCCCCCAATGGGGCAGGGGTACGGACGCTTTCTTT. It encodes CASSPQWGRGTDAFF.

V and J are TRBV5-1 and TRBJ2-1; D gene unclear. The CDR3 extends over 13 amino acids. V was shortened by 0 bases and J by 10 bases, with 11 bases between the two germline ends. The V gene's germline CDR1 is SGHRS and CDR2 YFSETQ. In nucleotides, the CDR3 is TGCGCCAGCAGCTTGGTCCCAGGCGAGGAGCAGTTCTTC. This encodes CASSLVPGEEQFF. Full variable domain (missing parts from reference TRBV5-1 and TRBJ2-1): KAGVTQTPRYLIKTRGQQVTLSCSPISGHRSVSWYQQTPGQGLQFLFEYFSETQRNKGNFPGRFSGRQFSNSRSEMNVSTLELGDSALYLCASSLVPGEEQFFGPGTRLTVL.